These 31 T cell receptor beta chains originate from one sample sequenced in a study of blood T cell repertoires in COVID-19. The assay was immunoSEQ multiplex PCR, and TCRdb's table has in-frame clones only and misses some. The sample yields 180,000 or so clones, over 70% seen once. Input material: peripheral blood. These receptors were collected from a woman aged 40 to 50 with COVID-19, enrolled during active disease.

The chain has TRBV7-3 and TRBJ2-3, with no clear D. V shed 6 bases and J shed 3 bases, with 10 bases lying between them. CDR3 length: 13 amino acids. Looked up from germline, CDR1 is SGHTA and CDR2 is FQGTGA. Here the CDR3 reads CASSIVSTDTQYF. Here the CDR3 DNA reads TGTGCCAGCAGTATAGTTAGTACAGATACGCAGTATTTT.

This clone has at least ten counts. The rearrangement uses TRBV6-5 and TRBJ1-1; 7 bases agree with TRBD1. This CDR3 region has 16 residues. The V gene end was trimmed by 2 bases and the J gene end by 4 bases; junction bases not matched to a gene: 10. Looked up from germline, CDR1 is MNHEY and CDR2 is SVGAGI. The CDR3 is CASSYPTRSGGTEAFF. The CDR3 DNA is TGTGCCAGCAGTTACCCCACCCGTTCAGGGGGCACTGAAGCTTTCTTT.

The chain recombines TRBV6-5 with TRBJ2-5; possible D gene TRBD2, 5 bases. Germline V gene lookup returns CDR1 MNHEY and CDR2 SVGAGI. The CDR3 extends over 14 amino acids. The V gene lost 8 bases and the J gene lost 5 bases, with 18 bases spanning the gap. In DNA form, the CDR3 reads TGTGCCAGCTCCCCCCTCCCGGGAAAGGAGACCCAGTACTTC. Residues: CASSPLPGKETQYF.

This clone is a singleton in its sample. The rearrangement uses TRBV11-2 and TRBJ1-1; unclear D gene. Germline lookup yields CDR1 SGHAT and CDR2 FQNNGV. The germline V and J ends were trimmed by 4 bases and 4 bases, with 10 bases remaining between them. The CDR3 sequence is 13 residues long. CDR3 DNA sequence: TGTGCCAGCAGCTGGGAGGTATCCACTGAAGCTTTCTTT. It translates to CASSWEVSTEAFF.

This chain connects TRBV7-9 to TRBJ2-3, with a tentative D call TRBD1 (6 bases). Deletions cut 5 bases from V and 6 bases from J, with 18 bases between. From germline, CDR1 is SEHNR and CDR2 FQNEAQ (reference sequence). The CDR3 loop spans 15 amino acids. The CDR3 DNA follows: TGTGCCAGCAGCCGGACAGTCCTCAGTTCGGATACGCAGTATTTT. As protein: CASSRTVLSSDTQYF. The full variable domain, in which reference TRBV7-9 and TRBJ2-3 provide the parts outside the CDR3, is DTGVSQNPRHKITKRGQNVTFRCDPISEHNRLYWYRQTLGQGPEFLTYFQNEAQLEKSRLLSDRFSAERPKGSFSTLEIQRTEQGDSAMYLCASSRTVLSSDTQYFGPGTRLTVL.

The chain employs TRBV6-1 and TRBJ2-7, with D tentatively TRBD1 (7 bases). Germline V gene lookup returns CDR1 MNHNS and CDR2 SASEGT. V lost 2 bases to trimming and J lost 5 bases, with 16 bases between them. CDR3 length equals 15 residues. CDR3 in DNA: TGTGCCAGCAGTGAAACAGGGGCAGGGGAGGACGAGCAGTACTTC. Residues: CASSETGAGEDEQYF.

The V and J genes are TRBV7-2 and TRBJ1-2; 7 nucleotides agree with TRBD1. Trimming took 3 bases from V and 6 from J; bases not matched to a gene: 10. Germline lookup yields CDR1 SGHTA and CDR2 FQGNSA. The CDR3 contains 15 residues. Written as DNA, the CDR3 is TGTGCCAGCAGCTTCATGCCGGGACAGAGAGATGGCTACACCTTC. This gives the protein CASSFMPGQRDGYTF.

This rearrangement joins TRBV5-6 to TRBJ2-5, with 7 bases fitting TRBD2. CDR1 and CDR2 (germline): SGHDT, YYEEEE. Trimming took 5 bases from V and 5 from J; bases not matched to a gene: 12. The CDR3 runs 15 residues. The CDR3 is CASSVVESGRETQYF. The CDR3 DNA reads TGTGCCAGCAGTGTGGTAGAGTCCGGGAGGGAGACCCAGTACTTC.

The chain uses TRBV4-1 and TRBJ2-2; 13 bases match TRBD2. Per the germline V gene, CDR1 is MGHRA and CDR2 is YSYEKL. This CDR3 contains 19 residues. Unmatched junction bases numbered 8, after V lost 3 bases and J lost 1 base. The CDR3 here is CASSQWTSGGLQNTGELFF. In DNA, the CDR3 is TGCGCCAGCAGCCAGTGGACTAGCGGGGGCCTACAGAACACCGGGGAGCTGTTTTTT.

This clone has only a few counts. The chain uses TRBV18 and TRBJ1-6; perhaps TRBD1 as D (5 bases). Per the germline V gene, CDR1 is KGHSH and CDR2 is LQKENI. This CDR3 region has 15 residues. Trimming took 3 bases from V and 5 from J, leaving 11 bases between them. The CDR3 sequence: CASSPGRGHNSPLHF. The CDR3 DNA is TGTGCCAGCTCACCGGGGCGGGGCCATAATTCACCCCTCCACTTT.

This chain's CDR3 is CASSTGWGSSGANVLTF. CDR3 nucleotide sequence: TGTGCCAGTAGTACTGGGTGGGGCAGCTCTGGGGCCAACGTCCTGACTTTC. The chain recombines TRBV19 with TRBJ2-6, with D perhaps matching TRBD1 (5 bases). This CDR3 spans 17 amino acids. Germline CDR1 reads LNHDA; CDR2 reads SQIVND (reference sequence). V lost 4 bases to trimming and J lost 0 bases, with 13 bases between them.

This chain links TRBV5-4 with TRBJ1-4; D is unclear. V gave up 2 bases and J gave up 7 bases, with 3 bases separating them. This CDR3 has 11 amino acids. Germline CDR1 is SGHNT and CDR2 is YYREEE (reference sequence). The CDR3 nucleotides read TGTGCCAGCAGCTTCTGTGAAAAACTGTTTTTT. This codes for CASSFCEKLFF.

Here the CDR3 reads CASSLSAKRDQPQHF. In DNA form, the CDR3 reads TGTGCCAGCAGTTTATCCGCAAAGCGGGATCAGCCCCAGCATTTT. This chain uses TRBV27 with TRBJ1-5, with D unclear. With 0 bases removed from V and 5 bases from J, the gap between germline ends came to 11 bases. The CDR3 is 15 residues long. The germline V gene encodes CDR1 MNHEY and CDR2 SMNVEV (reference sequence).

The chain employs TRBV5-1 and TRBJ2-5; the match to TRBD1 covers 10 bases. Germline V gene data show CDR1 as SGHRS and CDR2 as YFSETQ. The ends lost 4 bases at V and 6 bases at J; junction bases unmatched: 6. This CDR3 has 14 residues. The CDR3 DNA is TGCGCCAGCAGCCTGGGACAGGGGAGGAAGACCCAGTACTTC. Its translation is CASSLGQGRKTQYF.

This clone came up a few times. The rearrangement links TRBV9 to TRBJ2-3; D uncertain. The germline V gene has CDR1 SGDLS and CDR2 YYNGEE. The CDR3 is 13 residues long. V lost 0 bases and J 2 bases, leaving 4 bases between the germline ends. The CDR3, as DNA: TGTGCCAGCAGCGTAGAAGCCACAGATACGCAGTATTTT. This sequence encodes CASSVEATDTQYF.

This chain joins TRBV7-8 and TRBJ2-7; D is possibly TRBD2 (5 bases). CDR1 and CDR2 from the germline V gene are SGHVS and FQNEAQ. The germline V and J ends were trimmed by 2 bases and 4 bases, with 15 bases remaining between them. CDR3 size: 15 residues. CDR3 bases: TGTGCCAGCAGCTTACGAGGGTCAAAAGGGTACGAGCAGTACTTC. Translating it yields CASSLRGSKGYEQYF.

The rearrangement links TRBV3-1 (or the pseudogene TRBV3-2) to TRBJ2-5, with 10 bases aligning to TRBD2. CDR1 and CDR2 (germline): LGHDT, YNNKEL (reference sequence). The CDR3 runs to 15 residues. The J segment lost 4 bases and the V segment lost 1 base, leaving 3 bases of the junction unmatched. The CDR3 reads CASSQGPSGGETQYF. The DNA of the CDR3 is TGTGCCAGCAGCCAAGGACCTAGCGGGGGAGAGACCCAGTACTTC.

This clone was counted between two and nine times. The chain is built from TRBV6-5 and TRBJ1-2, with D unclear. This CDR3 contains 11 residues. Germline V gives CDR1 MNHEY, CDR2 SVGAGI. V was trimmed by 7 bases and J by 1 base, leaving 4 bases between them. The CDR3 nucleotides read TGTGCCAGCAAGCTTAACTATGGCTACACCTTC. This sequence encodes CASKLNYGYTF.

This clone came up once. CDR3 nucleotides: TGTGCCAGTACCCCACTAGCGGGAGGGCCAAACACAGATACGCAGTATTTT. It is translated as CASTPLAGGPNTDTQYF. This chain uses TRBV19 with TRBJ2-3; TRBD2 agrees at 13 bases. The J segment lost 2 bases and the V segment lost 7 bases, leaving 9 bases of the junction unmatched. CDR3 length: 17 residues. Germline CDR1 is LNHDA and CDR2 is SQIVND (reference sequence). Drawing the rest from reference TRBV19 and TRBJ2-3, the complete variable domain is DGGITQSPKYLFRKEGQNVTLSCEQNLNHDAMYWYRQDPGQGLRLIYYSQIVNDFQKGDIAEGYSVSREKKESFPLTVTSAQKNPTAFYLCASTPLAGGPNTDTQYFGPGTRLTVL.

The V and J genes are TRBV13 and TRBJ2-7; D call uncertain. Germline lookup yields CDR1 PRHDT and CDR2 FYEKMQ (reference sequence). Trimming took off 1 base at V and 5 bases at J, with 9 bases between the two ends. The CDR3 runs 13 residues. The DNA for the CDR3 is TGTGCCAGCAGCTTAGTCGGAGTCCACGAGCAGTACTTC. It translates to CASSLVGVHEQYF.

This sequence joins TRBV12-3 or TRBV12-4 and TRBJ1-1, with D maybe TRBD1 (5 bases). The CDR3 sequence is 13 residues long. V lost 6 bases, J lost 1 base, and 9 bases lay in between. The CDR3: CASRGPANTEAFF. CDR3 sequence (DNA): TGTGCCAGCAGGGGGCCGGCGAACACTGAAGCTTTCTTT.

This clone was recorded many times. The chain recombines TRBV12-3 or TRBV12-4 with TRBJ1-6, with 8 positions matching TRBD1. The length of the CDR3 is 13 residues. V was clipped by 8 bases and J by 7 bases; unmatched bases: 4. The CDR3 loop reads CASRDRGNSPLHF. In DNA form, the CDR3 reads TGTGCCAGCCGAGACAGGGGCAATTCACCCCTCCACTTT.

V gene TRBV27 combines with J gene TRBJ1-2; TRBD1 matches 8 bases. The V gene end was trimmed by 4 bases and the J gene end by 6 bases; junction bases not matched to a gene: 7. The germline gives CDR1 MNHEY, CDR2 SMNVEV (reference sequence). This CDR3 comprises 14 residues. CDR3 region: CASSYGQGGHGYTF. CDR3 DNA: TGTGCCAGCAGTTACGGACAGGGTGGTCATGGCTACACCTTC.

This rearrangement joins TRBV6-5 to TRBJ1-5; D gene uncertain. Germline CDR1 MNHEY, CDR2 SVGAGI. V gave up 7 bases and J gave up 5 bases, with 15 bases separating them. The CDR3 extends over 14 amino acids. The CDR3, as DNA: TGTGCCAGCACCCGCCGGAGGGAAGATCAGCCCCAGCATTTT. Amino acids: CASTRRREDQPQHF.

The genes are TRBV27 and TRBJ1-1; 9 bases fit TRBD1. Unmatched junction bases numbered 4, after V lost 3 bases and J lost 5 bases. The CDR3 length is 14 residues. Germline V gene lookup returns CDR1 MNHEY and CDR2 SMNVEV (reference sequence). In DNA form, the CDR3 reads TGTGCCAGCAGTTTCACAGGGGGCGTTACTGAAGCTTTCTTT. Its translation is CASSFTGGVTEAFF.

This chain connects TRBV29-1 to TRBJ2-3; TRBD1 is a possible D gene (6 bases). The V gene's germline CDR1 is SQVTM and CDR2 ANQGSEA. CDR3 length: 14 residues. Trimming took off 7 bases at V and 0 bases at J, with 14 bases between the two ends. This CDR3 reads CSGVEQGSTDTQYF. The CDR3 bases are TGCAGCGGCGTCGAACAGGGAAGCACAGATACGCAGTATTTT.

The J gene is TRBJ1-2, the V gene TRBV7-2, with D unresolved. The CDR3 loop spans 13 amino acids. The V end lost 0 bases, the J end lost 12 bases, and 14 bases lay between the germline ends. Germline V lookup: CDR1 SGHTA, CDR2 FQGNSA. The CDR3 protein is CASSLAGGSPDTF. The CDR3 DNA is TGTGCCAGCAGCTTAGCGGGAGGGAGTCCGGACACCTTC.

V is TRBV5-1 and J is TRBJ1-2; 9 positions agree with TRBD1. Germline values: CDR1 SGHRS, CDR2 YFSETQ. With 4 bases clipped from V and 8 bases from J, the junction kept 12 bases outside the gene matches. The CDR3 extends over 15 amino acids. The CDR3, as DNA: TGCGCCAGCAGCCCACGTGCCGGGACAGGGAAAGGCTACACCTTC. This gives the protein CASSPRAGTGKGYTF.

The table lists this clone with a count of one. This chain joins TRBV11-2 and TRBJ2-7, with 8 bases lining up with TRBD2. J was trimmed by 3 bases and V by 7 bases; bases with no gene match: 11. There are 15 residues in the CDR3. Per the germline V gene, CDR1 is SGHAT and CDR2 is FQNNGV. The CDR3 bases are TGTGCCAGCACCCCGGGACTAGTGATGAACTACGAGCAGTACTTC. It translates to CASTPGLVMNYEQYF.

This clone was observed a few times. The V gene is TRBV6-1, the J gene TRBJ1-5, with D unresolved. This CDR3 spans 14 amino acids. CDR1 and CDR2 (germline): MNHNS, SASEGT. Deletions cut 1 base from V and 4 bases from J, with 8 bases between. CDR3 in DNA: TGTGCCAGCAGTGAAGGGGCAGATAATCAGCCCCAGCATTTT. Translated, it gives CASSEGADNQPQHF.

The table lists this clone with a count of one. V usage is TRBV5-1 and J usage is TRBJ1-4; TRBD1 is a possible D gene (5 bases). The V gene's germline CDR1 is SGHRS and CDR2 YFSETQ. CDR3 size: 14 residues. Trimming took 0 bases from V and 5 from J, leaving 8 bases between them. DNA of the CDR3: TGCGCCAGCAGCTTGGACAGGATGAATGAAAAACTGTTTTTT. Residues: CASSLDRMNEKLFF.